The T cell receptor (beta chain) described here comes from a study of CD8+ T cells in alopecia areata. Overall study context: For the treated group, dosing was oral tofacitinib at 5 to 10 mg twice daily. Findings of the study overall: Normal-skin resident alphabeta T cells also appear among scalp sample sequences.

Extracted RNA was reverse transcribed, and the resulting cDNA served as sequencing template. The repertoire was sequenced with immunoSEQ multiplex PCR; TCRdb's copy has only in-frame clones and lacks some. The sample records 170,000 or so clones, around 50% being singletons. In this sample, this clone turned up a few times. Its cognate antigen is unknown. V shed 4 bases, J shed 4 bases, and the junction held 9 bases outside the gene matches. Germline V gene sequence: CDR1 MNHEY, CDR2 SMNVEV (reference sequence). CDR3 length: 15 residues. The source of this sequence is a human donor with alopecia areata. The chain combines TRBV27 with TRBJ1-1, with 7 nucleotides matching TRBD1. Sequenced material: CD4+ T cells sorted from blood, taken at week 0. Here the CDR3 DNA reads TGTGCCAGCAGTTCGCACACAGGGGAGAGCACTGAAGCTTTCTTT. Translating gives CASSSHTGESTEAFF.